This is a list of T cell receptor beta chains from one sample in a study of brain T cells in children with intractable seizures. Sequencing used immunoSEQ multiplex PCR; TCRdb keeps in-frame clones, though not all of them. The table lists 300,000 to 400,000 clones, over 90% of them singletons. The material was peripheral blood, obtained approximately 5 months after surgery. These receptors were obtained from a boy under three years old with tuberous sclerosis and intractable seizures. The CDR3 runs from the conserved cysteine through the conserved F or W. A D gene is named only where the DNA matches it firmly. Size values are once, few and many counts, or a class for expanded clones, and some rows have none.

NA	TRBD1	TRBV29-1	TRBJ1-2	TGCAGCGTTCATACCTGGGACAGCCTCGGCTACACCTTC	CSVHTWDSLGYTF
NA	TRBD1	TRBV3-1/TRBV3-2	TRBJ2-7	TGTGCCAGCAGCCTTGGGACAGGATCCTACGAGCAGTACTTC	CASSLGTGSYEQYF
NA	TRBD2	TRBV2	TRBJ2-7	TGTGCCAGCAGTGAGGTACTAGCGGGCTACGAGCAGTACTTC	CASSEVLAGYEQYF
NA	NA	TRBV7-6	TRBJ1-6	TGTGCCAGCAGAGCCCGGGGTTCTAATTCACCCCTCCACTTT	CASRARGSNSPLHF
NA	NA	TRBV29-1	TRBJ1-1	TGCAGCGTTGAAGATCCCCAAACGAACACTGAAGCTTTCTTT	CSVEDPQTNTEAFF
NA	NA	TRBV12-3/TRBV12-4	TRBJ2-7	TGTGCCAGCAGTTTCCGGGGTGCCGAGCAGTACTTC	CASSFRGAEQYF
NA	TRBD1	TRBV5-1	TRBJ2-2	TGCGCCAGCAGCTTTCTTGGACAGGGGGTTAACGGGGAGCTGTTTTTT	CASSFLGQGVNGELFF
NA	NA	TRBV14	TRBJ2-2	TGTGCCAGCAGCCGACTTGAGGCGAACACCGGGGAGCTGTTTTTT	CASSRLEANTGELFF
NA	TRBD1	TRBV6-5	TRBJ1-6	TGTGCCAGCAGTTACTCGACTGGGACAGTTAATTCACCCCTCCACTTT	CASSYSTGTVNSPLHF
NA	NA	TRBV30	TRBJ2-2	TGTGCCAGCCTAGCGCACACCGGGGAGCTGTTTTTT	CASLAHTGELFF
NA	NA	TRBV4-2	TRBJ1-2	TGTGCCAGCAGCCAAGAAGGTGCCAGTAACTATGGCTACACCTTC	CASSQEGASNYGYTF
NA	NA	TRBV9	TRBJ2-1	TGTGCCAGCAACGAACCGTCGTTGGGGGTGGTCTTC	CASNEPSLGVVF
NA	NA	TRBV18	TRBJ2-7	TGTGCCAGCTCACCACAGGGGAACGAGCAGTACTTC	CASSPQGNEQYF
NA	NA	TRBV11-1	TRBJ2-4	TGTGCCAGCAGCTTAGACAGGGCGGTTAACATTCAGTACTTC	CASSLDRAVNIQYF
NA	NA	TRBV7-6	TRBJ1-2	TGTGCCAGCAGCCTCGACAGAAAGGGTGGCTACACCTTC	CASSLDRKGGYTF
NA	NA	TRBV12-3/TRBV12-4	TRBJ2-5	TGTGCCAGCAGAACCTGGGCCCAAGAGACCCAGTACTTC	CASRTWAQETQYF
NA	NA	TRBV20-1	TRBJ2-3	TGCAGTGCTAGAGATGAGTATACGCAGTATTTT	CSARDEYTQYF
NA	NA	TRBV30	TRBJ2-5	TGTGCCTGGAGTTTCACAGAGACCCAGTACTTC	CAWSFTETQYF
NA	NA	TRBV9	TRBJ1-1	TGTGCCAGCAGCCCGACCGGAGGGAACACTGAAGCTTTCTTT	CASSPTGGNTEAFF
NA	NA	TRBV18	TRBJ1-3	TGTGCCAGCTCACAACTTTCCGGGACGCCGGGGGAGACCATATATTTT	CASSQLSGTPGETIYF
NA	TRBD2	TRBV4-1	TRBJ2-1	TGCGCCAGCAGCCCCAATATTCAGCGGGAGTATCTTGAGCAGTTCTTC	CASSPNIQREYLEQFF
NA	TRBD2	TRBV29-1	TRBJ2-1	TGCAGCGTTGATAGCGGGAGCTCCTACAATGAGCAGTTCTTC	CSVDSGSSYNEQFF
NA	NA	TRBV19	TRBJ1-1	TGTGCCAGTAGTAAGGGCAAAGTGGGGGTGAACACTGAAGCTTTCTTT	CASSKGKVGVNTEAFF
few	NA	TRBV9	TRBJ2-7	TGTGCCAGCAGCGTAGACGAAGGCACCTACGAGCAGTACTTC	CASSVDEGTYEQYF
NA	TRBD1	TRBV7-2	TRBJ2-7	TGTGCCAGCAGCTCCGGGACAGGGTTTTTTGTCTACGAGCAGTACTTC	CASSSGTGFFVYEQYF
NA	TRBD1	TRBV3-1/TRBV3-2	TRBJ2-5	TGTGCCAGCAGCCAAGAGGGCAGGGGACAGATAAACCAAGAGACCCAGTACTTC	CASSQEGRGQINQETQYF
NA	NA	TRBV5-4	TRBJ1-2	TGTGCCACCCGGGGGGGGCTCAATGGCTACACCTTC	CATRGGLNGYTF
NA	NA	TRBV10-1	TRBJ2-2	TGCGCCAGCAGTTGTTACAGGGCTAGCGGGGAGCTGTTTTTT	CASSCYRASGELFF
NA	NA	TRBV25-1	TRBJ1-1	TGTGCCAGCAGTCCGCATACAAGGGGGAACACTGAAGCTTTCTTT	CASSPHTRGNTEAFF
NA	NA	TRBV12-2	TRBJ1-2	TGTGCAAGTCGCTTACGATCCTATGGCTACACCTTC	CASRLRSYGYTF
NA	NA	TRBV3-1/TRBV3-2	TRBJ1-2	TGTGCCAGCAGCCATGGATACTATGGCTACACCTTC	CASSHGYYGYTF
NA	NA	TRBV5-1	TRBJ1-1	TGCGCCAGCAGCACCCAGACGGGGAACACTGAAGCTTTCTTT	CASSTQTGNTEAFF
once	NA	TRBV7-3	TRBJ1-1	TGTGCCAGCAGCTTAGGGAATCCGTTGTCGAACACTGAAGCTTTCTTT	CASSLGNPLSNTEAFF
NA	TRBD2	TRBV5-1	TRBJ2-7	TGCGCCAGCAGCTTCGTGGGCGGGAGTTTCTACGAGCAGTACTTC	CASSFVGGSFYEQYF
NA	TRBD2	TRBV7-3	TRBJ2-1	TGTGCCAGCAGGGGGAGAGCACACCAAGGGACTAGCGGCTTTTTCTCCTACAATGAGCAGTTCTTC	CASRGRAHQGTSGFFSYNEQFF
NA	TRBD2	TRBV5-1	TRBJ2-7	TGCGCCAGTGGCAGGACTAGCGGAGTTTTCTACGAGCAGTACTTC	CASGRTSGVFYEQYF
NA	TRBD1	TRBV20-1	TRBJ2-7	TGCAGTGCTAGTCTCCGGACAGGGTATGACGAGCAGTACTTC	CSASLRTGYDEQYF
once	NA	TRBV6-5	TRBJ2-7	TGTGCCAGCGGGCATAGCGGAGGACCCTACGAGCAGTACTTC	CASGHSGGPYEQYF
NA	TRBD2	TRBV18	TRBJ2-7	TGTGCCAGCTCACCAAGGGAGGGTTCCTACGAGCAGTACTTC	CASSPREGSYEQYF